Included here is one TCR beta chain sequence, with context. The same CDR3 is also encoded by other DNA sequences in this sample. This entry is derived from a study of blood T cell repertoires in COVID-19. Clones were sequenced by immunoSEQ multiplex PCR, and TCRdb holds only the in-frame ones, with some missing. Among about 220,000 clones listed, roughly 85% were seen once. The CDR3 totals 13 residues. CDR1 is SQVTM and CDR2 is ANQGSEA in the germline V gene. V lost 6 bases, J lost 1 base, and 1 base stayed unmatched. The TCR comes from a woman aged 70-85 years with COVID-19, enrolled during active disease. Sequenced sample: peripheral blood. The gene calls are TRBV29-1 and TRBJ1-1, with TRBD1 matching 11 bases. CDR3: CSVGTGGNTEAFF. CDR3 sequence (DNA): TGCAGCGTAGGGACAGGGGGGAACACTGAAGCTTTCTTT.